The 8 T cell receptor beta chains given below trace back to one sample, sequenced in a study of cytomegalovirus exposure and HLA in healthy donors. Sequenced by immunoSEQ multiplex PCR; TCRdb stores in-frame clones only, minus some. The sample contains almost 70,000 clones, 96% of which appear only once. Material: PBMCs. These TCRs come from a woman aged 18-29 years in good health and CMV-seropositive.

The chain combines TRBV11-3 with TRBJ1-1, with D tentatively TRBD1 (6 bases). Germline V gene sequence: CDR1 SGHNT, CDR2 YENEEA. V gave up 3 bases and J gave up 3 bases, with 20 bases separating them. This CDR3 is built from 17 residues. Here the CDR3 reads CASSFPGRGARDTEAFF. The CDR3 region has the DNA TGTGCCAGCAGCTTCCCCGGGCGGGGGGCGCGGGACACTGAAGCTTTCTTT.

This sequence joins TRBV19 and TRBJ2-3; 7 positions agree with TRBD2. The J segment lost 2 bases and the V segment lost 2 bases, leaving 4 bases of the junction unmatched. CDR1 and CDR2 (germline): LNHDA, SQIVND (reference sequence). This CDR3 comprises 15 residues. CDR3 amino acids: CASSISSGNTDTQYF. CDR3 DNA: TGTGCCAGTAGTATATCCAGCGGGAACACAGATACGCAGTATTTT.

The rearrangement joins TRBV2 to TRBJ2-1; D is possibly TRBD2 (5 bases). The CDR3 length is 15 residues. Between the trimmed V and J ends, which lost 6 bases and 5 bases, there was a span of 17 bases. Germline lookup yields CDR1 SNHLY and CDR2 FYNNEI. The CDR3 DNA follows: TGTGCCAGCAGAGGCTCGGGATGGCGAAACAATGAGCAGTTCTTC. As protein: CASRGSGWRNNEQFF.

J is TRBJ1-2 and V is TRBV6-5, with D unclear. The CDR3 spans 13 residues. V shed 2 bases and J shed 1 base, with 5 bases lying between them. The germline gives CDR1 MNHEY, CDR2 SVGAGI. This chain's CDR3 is CASSYLGNYGYTF. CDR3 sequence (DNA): TGTGCCAGCAGTTACCTCGGTAACTATGGCTACACCTTC.

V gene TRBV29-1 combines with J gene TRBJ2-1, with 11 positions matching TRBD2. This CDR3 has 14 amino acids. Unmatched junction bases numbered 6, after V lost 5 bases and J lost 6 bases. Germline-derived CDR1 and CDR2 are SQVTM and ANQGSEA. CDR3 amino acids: CSVYLAGGFNEQFF. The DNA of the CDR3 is TGCAGCGTTTATCTAGCGGGAGGTTTCAATGAGCAGTTCTTC.

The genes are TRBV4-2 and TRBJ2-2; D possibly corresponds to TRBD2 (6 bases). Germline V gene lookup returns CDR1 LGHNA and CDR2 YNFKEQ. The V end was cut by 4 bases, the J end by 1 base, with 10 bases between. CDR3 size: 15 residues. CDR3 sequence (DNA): TGTGCCAGCAGCCCCACTAGCCTGAACACCGGGGAGCTGTTTTTT. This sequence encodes CASSPTSLNTGELFF.

The CDR3 DNA is TGTGCCAGCAGCTTAGCTCCCACGGGAGGCAGCAATGAGCAGTTCTTC. This codes for CASSLAPTGGSNEQFF. The chain links TRBV7-3 to TRBJ2-1; 7 nucleotides agree with TRBD2. V lost 2 bases to trimming and J lost 6 bases; unmatched junction nucleotides: 10. In germline, CDR1 is SGHTA, CDR2 FQGTGA. The CDR3 extends over 16 amino acids.

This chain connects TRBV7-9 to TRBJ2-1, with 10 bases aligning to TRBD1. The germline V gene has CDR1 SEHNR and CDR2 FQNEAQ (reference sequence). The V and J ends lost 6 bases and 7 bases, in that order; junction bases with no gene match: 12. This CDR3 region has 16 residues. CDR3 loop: CASRKAGTGVRNEQFF. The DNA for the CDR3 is TGTGCCAGCAGGAAAGCCGGGACAGGGGTAAGAAATGAGCAGTTCTTC.